These 28 T cell receptor beta chains share one sample of origin, sequenced in a study of blood T cell repertoires in COVID-19. The method was immunoSEQ multiplex PCR; TCRdb's version includes in-frame clones alone and lacks a portion of them. The data hold roughly 70,000 clones, with over 85% observed a single time. The material sequenced was peripheral blood. These receptors came from a man aged 50 or older with acute or convalescent COVID-19.

The V call is TRBV24-1, the J call TRBJ2-1; TRBD2 agrees at 12 bases. Germline V CDR1 and CDR2: KGHDR, SFDVKD. The junction had 6 bases not matched to a gene; V was cut back by 4 bases and J by 0 bases. The CDR3 runs to 18 residues. This CDR3 reads CATSDAGTSGFSYNEQFF. The CDR3 DNA is TGTGCCACCAGTGACGCGGGGACTAGCGGGTTCTCCTACAATGAGCAGTTCTTC.

The chain uses TRBV28 and TRBJ1-3; D is possibly TRBD1 (5 bases). Trimming pared 6 bases from V and 1 base from J, leaving 10 bases between. Germline loops: CDR1 MDHEN, CDR2 SYDVKM. CDR3 size: 14 residues. Written as DNA, the CDR3 is TGTGCCAGCAGACCGGGGGGTTCTGGAAACACCATATATTTT. Translated: CASRPGGSGNTIYF.

This chain links TRBV27 with TRBJ2-7; 9 nucleotides match TRBD1. With 8 bases clipped from V and 4 bases from J, the junction kept 9 bases outside the gene matches. Germline assignment: CDR1 MNHEY and CDR2 SMNVEV (reference sequence). This CDR3 is 14 amino acids long. The CDR3 bases are TGTGCCAGCCGAAGAAATGACAGGGGGTACGAGCAGTACTTC. Its protein is CASRRNDRGYEQYF.

The chain is built from TRBV30 and TRBJ1-5; D is unclear. The CDR3 runs to 13 residues. Germline assignment: CDR1 GTSNPN and CDR2 SVGIG (reference sequence). V shed 1 base and J shed 2 bases, with 6 bases lying between them. DNA for the CDR3: TGTGCCTGGAGTGGAGATGGCAATCAGCCCCAGCATTTT. It specifies CAWSGDGNQPQHF.

V usage is TRBV11-2 and J usage is TRBJ2-2; the match to TRBD1 covers 10 bases. V shed 5 bases, J shed 6 bases, and the junction held 15 bases outside the gene matches. In germline, CDR1 is SGHAT, CDR2 FQNNGV. The CDR3 spans 18 residues. CDR3 in DNA: TGTGCCAGCAGCCTAACCGCGACAGGGGGCGGTAGGGCCGGGGAGCTGTTTTTT. Encoded protein: CASSLTATGGGRAGELFF.

The V gene is TRBV5-1, the J gene TRBJ2-2; 10 bases agree with TRBD2. The CDR3 totals 17 residues. V dropped 2 bases and J dropped 1; count of bases not matched to a gene: 5. Per germline, CDR1 SGHRS and CDR2 YFSETQ. CDR3 bases: TGCGCCAGCAGCTTAGGTCTAGCGGGGGAGAACACCGGGGAGCTGTTTTTT. Its translation: CASSLGLAGENTGELFF. The complete variable domain, with remaining parts taken from reference TRBV5-1 and TRBJ2-2, reads KAGVTQTPRYLIKTRGQQVTLSCSPISGHRSVSWYQQTPGQGLQFLFEYFSETQRNKGNFPGRFSGRQFSNSRSEMNVSTLELGDSALYLCASSLGLAGENTGELFFGEGSRLTVL.

J is TRBJ2-2 and V is TRBV5-5; 7 positions match TRBD2. This CDR3 contains 15 residues. From germline, CDR1 is SGHKS and CDR2 YYEKEE (reference sequence). Trimming at V came to 0 bases and at J to 3 bases, leaving 2 bases not matched to a gene. The CDR3 bases are TGTGCCAGCAGCTTGGAACTAGCGTACACCGGGGAGCTGTTTTTT. Its translation: CASSLELAYTGELFF. The full variable domain, with the rest looked up from reference TRBV5-5 and TRBJ2-2, is DAGVTQSPTHLIKTRGQQVTLRCSPISGHKSVSWYQQVLGQGPQFIFQYYEKEERGRGNFPDRFSARQFPNYSSELNVNALLLGDSALYLCASSLELAYTGELFFGEGSRLTVL.

In this sample, this clone turned up once. The chain is built from TRBV7-9 and TRBJ1-2; no clear D gene. V lost 4 bases and J 4 bases, leaving 7 bases between the germline ends. CDR1 is SEHNR, CDR2 FQNEAQ, per germline (reference sequence). The CDR3 has 12 residues. The CDR3: CASSSGIYGYTF. CDR3 DNA sequence: TGTGCCAGCAGCTCGGGGATCTATGGCTACACCTTC. The full variable domain, in which reference TRBV7-9 and TRBJ1-2 provide the parts outside the CDR3, is DTGVSQNPRHKITKRGQNVTFRCDPISEHNRLYWYRQTLGQGPEFLTYFQNEAQLEKSRLLSDRFSAERPKGSFSTLEIQRTEQGDSAMYLCASSSGIYGYTFGSGTRLTVV.

The chain is built from TRBV3-1 (or the pseudogene TRBV3-2) and TRBJ2-7, with no clear D. This CDR3 has 11 amino acids. V lost 4 bases, J lost 2 bases, and 3 bases lay in between. Per the germline V gene, CDR1 is LGHDT and CDR2 is YNNKEL (reference sequence). The CDR3 loop is CASSPAYEQYF. The CDR3 nucleotides are TGTGCCAGCAGCCCGGCCTACGAGCAGTACTTC.

The V gene is TRBV3-1 (or the pseudogene TRBV3-2), the J gene TRBJ2-5; D unclear. Trimming took off 0 bases at V and 5 bases at J, with 22 bases between the two ends. Germline V gene data show CDR1 as LGHDT and CDR2 as YNNKEL (reference sequence). This CDR3 region has 18 residues. CDR3 region: CASSQDQASNSPGETQYF. DNA of the CDR3: TGTGCCAGCAGCCAAGATCAGGCTTCTAACTCCCCCGGTGAGACCCAGTACTTC.

The chain uses TRBV30 and TRBJ2-5, with TRBD2 matching 15 bases. Germline V gene lookup returns CDR1 GTSNPN and CDR2 SVGIG (reference sequence). With V trimmed by 2 bases and J by 5 bases, 6 bases remained unmatched. The CDR3 is made up of 16 amino acids. In nucleotides, the CDR3 is TGTGCCTGGAGTCCGGGACTAGCGGGAGGTCGGGAGACCCAGTACTTC. This encodes CAWSPGLAGGRETQYF.

This sequence joins TRBV11-2 and TRBJ1-5; the D is unclear. Per germline, CDR1 SGHAT and CDR2 FQNNGV. V was pared by 3 bases and J by 6 bases, with 9 bases between. The CDR3 has 13 residues. The CDR3 is CASSLSLGQPQHF. The CDR3 nucleotides are TGTGCCAGCAGCTTGTCGCTAGGTCAGCCCCAGCATTTT. The full variable domain, in which reference TRBV11-2 and TRBJ1-5 provide the parts outside the CDR3, is EAGVAQSPRYKIIEKRQSVAFWCNPISGHATLYWYQQILGQGPKLLIQFQNNGVVDDSQLPKDRFSAERLKGVDSTLKIQPAKLEDSAVYLCASSLSLGQPQHFGDGTRLSIL.

This chain uses TRBV7-2 with TRBJ1-1; a possible D gene is TRBD1 (5 bases). CDR1 and CDR2 (germline): SGHTA, FQGNSA. V was cut by 5 bases and J by 1 base, with 11 bases left in between. The CDR3 runs 14 residues. The CDR3 bases are TGTGCCAGCAGCCCCATCGGGGGGAACACTGAAGCTTTCTTT. Translation gives CASSPIGGNTEAFF.

The V and J genes are TRBV5-4 and TRBJ2-2; D possibly corresponds to TRBD2 (6 bases). Trimming removed 2 bases at V and 0 bases at J, with 11 bases between. The CDR3 extends over 16 amino acids. Germline loops: CDR1 SGHNT, CDR2 YYREEE (reference sequence). The CDR3 DNA follows: TGTGCCAGCAGCTTACTTGGCGGGACGAACACCGGGGAGCTGTTTTTT. This codes for CASSLLGGTNTGELFF.

The gene calls are TRBV2 and TRBJ1-1, with 8 bases fitting TRBD1. Germline values: CDR1 SNHLY, CDR2 FYNNEI. This CDR3 spans 16 amino acids. After removal of 6 bases from V and 3 bases from J, the junction contained 12 bases not matched to a gene. The CDR3 DNA follows: TGTGCCAGCAGGAAAGACAGGGGTGGCATTGACACTGAAGCTTTCTTT. It codes for CASRKDRGGIDTEAFF.

The genes are TRBV15 and TRBJ1-4; tentatively, D is TRBD1 (6 bases). Trimming pared 0 bases from V and 4 bases from J, leaving 9 bases between. This CDR3 has 15 residues. CDR1 and CDR2 from the germline V gene are LNHNV and YYDKDF (reference sequence). In nucleotides, the CDR3 is TGTGCCACCAGCAGAGAAGCCAGGGGTAATGAAAAACTGTTTTTT. Protein product: CATSREARGNEKLFF.

The rearrangement links TRBV27 to TRBJ1-1; possibly TRBD1 for D (5 bases). Germline CDR1 reads MNHEY; CDR2 reads SMNVEV (reference sequence). The CDR3 loop spans 13 amino acids. V lost 3 bases to trimming and J lost 1 base, with 6 bases between them. DNA for the CDR3: TGTGCCAGCAGTTTCAGGGAGAACACTGAAGCTTTCTTT. Translating it yields CASSFRENTEAFF.

CDR3 amino acids: CASSFGGTGANVLTF. DNA for the CDR3: TGTGCCAGCAGCTTTGGAGGGACTGGGGCCAACGTCCTGACTTTC. V usage is TRBV7-9 and J usage is TRBJ2-6, with D tentatively TRBD2 (6 bases). From germline, CDR1 is SEHNR and CDR2 FQNEAQ (reference sequence). V was clipped by 3 bases and J by 2 bases, with 8 bases between them. CDR3 size: 15 residues. Filled out from reference TRBV7-9 and TRBJ2-6, the complete variable domain reads DTGVSQNPRHKITKRGQNVTFRCDPISEHNRLYWYRQTLGQGPEFLTYFQNEAQLEKSRLLSDRFSAERPKGSFSTLEIQRTEQGDSAMYLCASSFGGTGANVLTFGAGSRLTVL.

The rearrangement links TRBV18 to TRBJ1-4; TRBD1 might be the D (6 bases). V lost 6 bases and J 3 bases, leaving 11 bases between the germline ends. CDR1 and CDR2 (germline): KGHSH, LQKENI. The CDR3 has 14 amino acids. In DNA, the CDR3 is TGTGCCAGCTCGTTACAGGGCTCTAATGAAAAACTGTTTTTT. This codes for CASSLQGSNEKLFF.

The chain's CDR3 is CAWRQQETQYF. The CDR3, as DNA: TGTGCCTGGAGACAGCAAGAGACCCAGTACTTC. The chain uses TRBV30 and TRBJ2-5; D is ambiguous. CDR1 GTSNPN and CDR2 SVGIG come from the germline V gene (reference sequence). This CDR3 spans 11 amino acids. Trimming took 3 bases from V and 2 from J, leaving 4 bases between them.

The chain has TRBV7-2 and TRBJ1-2; D gene unclear. The CDR3 sequence is 13 residues long. V was trimmed by 1 base and J by 4 bases, leaving 7 bases between them. The germline V gene encodes CDR1 SGHTA and CDR2 FQGNSA. In DNA, the CDR3 is TGTGCCAGCAGCTTAGACATGTCCTATGGCTACACCTTC. This encodes CASSLDMSYGYTF.

The chain combines TRBV3-1 (or the pseudogene TRBV3-2) with TRBJ1-6, with D maybe TRBD1 (6 bases). The germline V gene has CDR1 LGHDT and CDR2 YNNKEL (reference sequence). Trimming removed 4 bases at V and 10 bases at J, with 17 bases between. The CDR3 runs to 15 residues. The CDR3 nucleotides are TGTGCCAGCAGCCGTCCGGGACATGCGGGCTCACCCCTCCACTTT. Its translation: CASSRPGHAGSPLHF.

This chain uses TRBV18 with TRBJ2-5, with 7 bases lining up with TRBD1. The CDR3 length is 15 residues. Germline V gives CDR1 KGHSH, CDR2 LQKENI. With V trimmed by 0 bases and J by 2 bases, 3 bases remained unmatched. CDR3 in DNA: TGTGCCAGCTCACCACCCCGGACAGGTCAAGAGACCCAGTACTTC. Its translation is CASSPPRTGQETQYF.

The chain uses TRBV7-9 and TRBJ2-1, with 9 bases identical to TRBD2. The CDR3 spans 15 residues. V lost 2 bases to trimming and J lost 4 bases; unmatched junction nucleotides: 3. Looked up from germline, CDR1 is SEHNR and CDR2 is FQNEAQ (reference sequence). In nucleotides, the CDR3 is TGTGCCAGCAGCTTATGGCGGGAGGGGTACAATGAGCAGTTCTTC. Translating it yields CASSLWREGYNEQFF.

The rearrangement uses TRBV15 and TRBJ2-4, with 8 bases that match TRBD1. Germline loops: CDR1 LNHNV, CDR2 YYDKDF (reference sequence). V shed 1 base, J shed 8 bases, and the junction held 4 bases outside the gene matches. This CDR3 spans 14 amino acids. CDR3 loop: CATSRAQGADIQYF. The CDR3 nucleotides are TGTGCCACCAGCAGAGCCCAGGGGGCTGACATTCAGTACTTC.

The sample holds a few counts of this clone. The chain links TRBV4-3 to TRBJ2-3; 11 bases agree with TRBD2. The CDR3 loop spans 20 amino acids. J gave up 5 bases and V 0 bases, and 16 bases lay outside the gene matches. In germline, CDR1 is LGHNA, CDR2 YSLEER. CDR3 DNA sequence: TGCGCCAGCAGCCAAGAATCCCAAGTCCTGCTAGCGGGGGGTTTAGATACGCAGTATTTT. Translating it yields CASSQESQVLLAGGLDTQYF.

The table lists this clone with a count of one. The chain combines TRBV28 with TRBJ1-5; D not resolved. Germline V CDR1 and CDR2: MDHEN, SYDVKM. V lost 2 bases and J lost 2, with 7 bases in between. The CDR3 runs to 14 residues. CDR3 residues: CASSLGLGNQPQHF. The CDR3 DNA reads as TGTGCCAGCAGTTTAGGACTCGGCAATCAGCCCCAGCATTTT.

The chain joins TRBV11-3 to TRBJ1-1; no definite D call. Trimming removed 0 bases at V and 1 base at J, with 3 bases between. The CDR3 is 13 amino acids. Per germline, CDR1 SGHNT and CDR2 YENEEA. The CDR3 region has the DNA TGTGCCAGCAGCTTAGACGGGAACACTGAAGCTTTCTTT. It yields the protein CASSLDGNTEAFF.